A selection of T cell receptor beta chains follows, all from one sample in a study of preoperative IRX-2 immunotherapy in early breast cancer. Measured with immunoSEQ multiplex PCR; TCRdb has only the in-frame clones, and not every one. The sample shows roughly 42,000 clones, around 77% of them seen only once. This material consisted of tumor tissue, taken after IRX-2 immunotherapy. These receptors were obtained from a human donor with breast cancer. CDR3s include the opening cysteine and the closing phenylalanine or tryptophan. The order of the fields is clone size, D gene, J gene, V gene, CDR3 DNA, CDR3 protein. D genes are given only for firm matches. Rows may omit the clone size; those that give it use once, few, many or a size class.

size: NA
D: TRBD1
J: TRBJ1-5
V: TRBV19
DNA: TGTGCCAGTACAGTAGGAGGGACAGGTAATCAGCCCCAGCATTTT
CDR3: CASTVGGTGNQPQHF

size: NA
D: NA
J: TRBJ1-2
V: TRBV6-8
DNA: TGTGCCAGCAGTTACGGGCCAGGGAGGGGGTTCGACTATGGCTACACCTTC
CDR3: CASSYGPGRGFDYGYTF

size: NA
D: NA
J: TRBJ1-3
V: TRBV7-1
DNA: TGTGCCAGCAGCCGGACAGTTGATTCTGGAAACACCATATATTTT
CDR3: CASSRTVDSGNTIYF

size: few
D: NA
J: TRBJ2-2
V: TRBV5-1
DNA: TGCGCCAGCAGCATGCCACCCCGGGGCAAAGTCACCGGGGAGCTGTTTTTT
CDR3: CASSMPPRGKVTGELFF

size: NA
D: NA
J: TRBJ1-3
V: TRBV5-1
DNA: TGCGCCAGCAGCTTGGTCGGGTCTGGAAACACCATATATTTT
CDR3: CASSLVGSGNTIYF

size: NA
D: TRBD2
J: TRBJ2-7
V: TRBV30
DNA: TGTGCCTGGAGTGTAGGCCCTAGCGGGGACCTCTTC
CDR3: CAWSVGPSGDLF

size: NA
D: NA
J: TRBJ2-7
V: TRBV19
DNA: TGTGCCAGTAGTATAGAGGGGTTTCCCTACGAGCAGTACTTC
CDR3: CASSIEGFPYEQYF

size: NA
D: TRBD2
J: TRBJ2-2
V: TRBV11-3
DNA: TGTGCCAGCAGCGACATAGCGGGGGAAAGCACCGGGGAGCTGTTTTTT
CDR3: CASSDIAGESTGELFF

size: NA
D: NA
J: TRBJ1-2
V: TRBV30
DNA: TGTGCCTGGAGTGCCAGCAGTTATGGCTACACCTTC
CDR3: CAWSASSYGYTF

size: few
D: TRBD1
J: TRBJ1-2
V: TRBV6-8
DNA: TGTGCCAGCAGTCGTCCCGGGACAGGGAGTTATGGCTACACCTTC
CDR3: CASSRPGTGSYGYTF

size: NA
D: NA
J: TRBJ1-3
V: TRBV6-7
DNA: TGTGCCAGCAGTCCCCTTTATGGAAACACCATATATTTT
CDR3: CASSPLYGNTIYF

size: once
D: TRBD1
J: TRBJ2-7
V: TRBV15
DNA: TGTGCCACCAGTAACTCCGGGACAGGGTCTTACGAGCAGTACTTC
CDR3: CATSNSGTGSYEQYF

size: NA
D: TRBD2
J: TRBJ2-1
V: TRBV12-5
DNA: TGTGCTAGTGGGGCCCAGGGAGGGCATGAGCAGTTCTTC
CDR3: CASGAQGGHEQFF

size: once
D: NA
J: TRBJ1-5
V: TRBV6-8
DNA: TGTGCCAGCAGCTCGTCCTTTCTCGGCAATCAGCCCCAGCATTTT
CDR3: CASSSSFLGNQPQHF

size: once
D: TRBD1
J: TRBJ1-1
V: TRBV5-5
DNA: TGTGCCAGCAGCGCGACAGGGTACAACACTGAAGCTTTCTTT
CDR3: CASSATGYNTEAFF

size: few
D: NA
J: TRBJ1-4
V: TRBV19
DNA: TGTGCCAGTAGTATCCGTCTGGGACCTATTGAAAAACTGTTTTTT
CDR3: CASSIRLGPIEKLFF

size: NA
D: NA
J: TRBJ1-1
V: TRBV6-1
DNA: TGTGCCATCAGTGAAGGGCAGACGAACACTGAAGCTTTCTTT
CDR3: CAISEGQTNTEAFF

size: few
D: TRBD1
J: TRBJ1-6
V: TRBV6-8
DNA: TGTGCCAGCAGTCCCGGGACAGGGCACGGTAATTCACCCCTCCACTTT
CDR3: CASSPGTGHGNSPLHF

size: NA
D: TRBD1
J: TRBJ1-2
V: TRBV2
DNA: TGTGCCAGCCGTCCGGGACAGATTAACTATGGCTACACCTTC
CDR3: CASRPGQINYGYTF

size: NA
D: TRBD1
J: TRBJ1-2
V: TRBV11-3
DNA: TGTGCCAGCAGCCCCACAGGGGGCCGCTCGTATGGCTACACCTTC
CDR3: CASSPTGGRSYGYTF

size: NA
D: NA
J: TRBJ2-5
V: TRBV25-1
DNA: TGTGCCAGCAGTGAATATGGGCGGCCCGGGGGTGAGACCCAGTACTTC
CDR3: CASSEYGRPGGETQYF

size: NA
D: TRBD1
J: TRBJ1-2
V: TRBV5-1
DNA: TGCGCCAGCAGCGGAACCGGGACAGGGACCGGCTACACCTTC
CDR3: CASSGTGTGTGYTF

size: NA
D: TRBD2
J: TRBJ2-1
V: TRBV6-7
DNA: TGTGCCAGCAGTGAGCTAGCGGGAGCCTCCTACAATGAGCAGTTCTTC
CDR3: CASSELAGASYNEQFF

size: few
D: TRBD1
J: TRBJ1-5
V: TRBV6-8
DNA: TGTGCCAGCAGCAGGACAGGGCCTGGGCCCCAGCATTTT
CDR3: CASSRTGPGPQHF

size: NA
D: NA
J: TRBJ2-3
V: TRBV12-5
DNA: TGTGCTAGTGGTCCCTGGCAGGGCTACACAGATACGCAGTATTTT
CDR3: CASGPWQGYTDTQYF

size: NA
D: TRBD1
J: TRBJ2-1
V: TRBV5-1
DNA: TGCGCCAGCAGATTGGCGGGACAGGCGTCTTACAATGAGCAGTTCTTC
CDR3: CASRLAGQASYNEQFF

size: NA
D: NA
J: TRBJ2-2
V: TRBV11-3
DNA: TGTGCCAGCAGCTTAGGTGGGGGTGAATTAACCGGGGAGCTGTTTTTT
CDR3: CASSLGGGELTGELFF

size: NA
D: NA
J: TRBJ1-2
V: TRBV10-3
DNA: TGTGCCATCAGTGAGGAAGGTAACTATGGCTACACCTTC
CDR3: CAISEEGNYGYTF

size: NA
D: TRBD1
J: TRBJ1-2
V: TRBV19
DNA: TGTGCCAGTAGCCTCCTAGGGGGGACAGATGGCTACACCTTC
CDR3: CASSLLGGTDGYTF

size: few
D: NA
J: TRBJ1-1
V: TRBV10-3
DNA: TGTGCCATCAGTGAGCCCGGCAGGGAGGACAGCACTGAAGCTTTCTTT
CDR3: CAISEPGREDSTEAFF

size: few
D: NA
J: TRBJ1-4
V: TRBV19
DNA: TGTGCCAGTAGTGTAACGGGACCCGATGAAAAACTGTTTTTT
CDR3: CASSVTGPDEKLFF

size: NA
D: NA
J: TRBJ2-3
V: TRBV10-2
DNA: TGCGCCAGCAGTGAGTCGAGGGGGAATACGCAGTATTTT
CDR3: CASSESRGNTQYF

size: NA
D: TRBD2
J: TRBJ2-2
V: TRBV28
DNA: TGTGCCAGCAGTTTGGTCTCTAGCGGGAACACCGGGGAGCTGTTTTTT
CDR3: CASSLVSSGNTGELFF

size: NA
D: TRBD2
J: TRBJ2-3
V: TRBV14
DNA: TGTGCCAGCAGCCAAGGTATTCTAGCGGGGGCAGATACGCAGTATTTT
CDR3: CASSQGILAGADTQYF

size: medium-sized
D: TRBD1
J: TRBJ1-4
V: TRBV11-3
DNA: TGTGCCAGCAGCTTGGGACAGGGGAATGAAAAACTGTTTTTT
CDR3: CASSLGQGNEKLFF

size: NA
D: NA
J: TRBJ2-2
V: TRBV12-2
DNA: TGTGCCTCCTCACCGGGGGTCCGGACCGGGGAGCTGTTTTTT
CDR3: CASSPGVRTGELFF

size: NA
D: TRBD1
J: TRBJ1-3
V: TRBV19
DNA: TGTGCCAGTAGCCAACCACAGGGGACTGGAAACACCATATATTTT
CDR3: CASSQPQGTGNTIYF

size: NA
D: NA
J: TRBJ1-2
V: TRBV25-1
DNA: TGTGCCAGCAGTAATCCAAACGAGGGTTTATATGGCTACACCTTC
CDR3: CASSNPNEGLYGYTF

size: NA
D: TRBD1
J: TRBJ2-7
V: TRBV23-1
DNA: TGCGCCAGCAGCTACGGGACAGGGTTAGACAACGAGCAGTACTTC
CDR3: CASSYGTGLDNEQYF

size: once
D: NA
J: TRBJ1-4
V: TRBV29-1
DNA: TGCAGCGTTGAGGGCCCCCAAGATCCCCGAAGACTGTTTTTT
CDR3: CSVEGPQDPRRLFF

size: few
D: TRBD1
J: TRBJ1-3
V: TRBV11-3
DNA: TGTGCCAGCAGCGGGGACAGAATCTCTGGAAACACCATATATTTT
CDR3: CASSGDRISGNTIYF

size: NA
D: TRBD1
J: TRBJ1-1
V: TRBV29-1
DNA: TGCAGCGGGACCGGACAGGGGACGAAGACTGAAGCTTTCTTT
CDR3: CSGTGQGTKTEAFF